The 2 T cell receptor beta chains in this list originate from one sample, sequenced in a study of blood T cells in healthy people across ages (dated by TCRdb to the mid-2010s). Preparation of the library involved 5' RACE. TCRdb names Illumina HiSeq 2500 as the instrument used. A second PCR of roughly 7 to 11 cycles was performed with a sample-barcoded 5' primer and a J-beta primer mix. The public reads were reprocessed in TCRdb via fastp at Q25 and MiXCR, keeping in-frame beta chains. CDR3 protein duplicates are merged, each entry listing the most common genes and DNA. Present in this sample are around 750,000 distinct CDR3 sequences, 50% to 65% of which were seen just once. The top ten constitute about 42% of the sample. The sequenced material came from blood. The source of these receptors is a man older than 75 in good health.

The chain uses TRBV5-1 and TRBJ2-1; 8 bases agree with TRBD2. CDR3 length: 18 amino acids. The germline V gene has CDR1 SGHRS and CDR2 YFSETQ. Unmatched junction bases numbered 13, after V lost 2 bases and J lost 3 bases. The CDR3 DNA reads TGCGCCAGCAGCTTAATCCCCGGGGGGGGAGGGTACTACAATGAGCAGTTCTTC. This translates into CASSLIPGGGGYYNEQFF.

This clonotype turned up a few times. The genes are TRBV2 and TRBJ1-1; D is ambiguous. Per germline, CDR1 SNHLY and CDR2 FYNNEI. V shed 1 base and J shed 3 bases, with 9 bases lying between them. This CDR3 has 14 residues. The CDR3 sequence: CASSEEMVDTEAFF. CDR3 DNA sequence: TGTGCCAGCAGTGAAGAAATGGTGGACACTGAAGCTTTCTTT. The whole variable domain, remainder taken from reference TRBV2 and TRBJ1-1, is EPEVTQTPSHQVTQMGQEVILRCVPISNHLYFYWYRQILGQKVEFLVSFYNNEISEKSEIFDDQFSVERPDGSNFTLKIRSTKLEDSAMYFCASSEEMVDTEAFFGQGTRLTVV.